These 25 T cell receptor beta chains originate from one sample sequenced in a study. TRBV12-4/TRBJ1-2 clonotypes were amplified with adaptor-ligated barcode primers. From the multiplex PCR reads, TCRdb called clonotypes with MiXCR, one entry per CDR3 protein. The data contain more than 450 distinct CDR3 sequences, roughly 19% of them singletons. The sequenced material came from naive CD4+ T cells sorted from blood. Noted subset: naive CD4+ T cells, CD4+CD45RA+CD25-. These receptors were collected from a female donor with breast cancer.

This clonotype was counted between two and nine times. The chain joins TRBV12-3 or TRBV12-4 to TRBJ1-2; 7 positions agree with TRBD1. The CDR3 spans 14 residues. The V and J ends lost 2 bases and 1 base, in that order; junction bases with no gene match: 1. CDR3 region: CASSLTGVNYGYTF. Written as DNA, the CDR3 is TGTGCCAGCAGTTTAACAGGGGTTAACTATGGCTACACCTTC.

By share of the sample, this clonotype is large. CDR3 coding DNA: TGTGCCAGCAGTTTCAGGGACCATGGCTACACCTTC. Its protein is CASSFRDHGYTF. The chain couples TRBV12-3 or TRBV12-4 to TRBJ1-2, with D maybe TRBD1 (5 bases). The CDR3 is 12 residues long. V was clipped by 3 bases and J by 6 bases, with 8 bases between them.

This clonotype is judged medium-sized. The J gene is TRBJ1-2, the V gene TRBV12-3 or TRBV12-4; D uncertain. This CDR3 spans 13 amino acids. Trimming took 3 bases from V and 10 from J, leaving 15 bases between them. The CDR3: CASSFQARRAYTF. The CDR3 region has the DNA TGTGCCAGCAGTTTTCAAGCGCGGCGGGCCTACACCTTC.

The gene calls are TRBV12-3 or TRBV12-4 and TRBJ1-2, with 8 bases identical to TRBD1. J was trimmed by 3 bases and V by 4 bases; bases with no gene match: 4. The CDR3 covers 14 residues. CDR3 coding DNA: TGTGCCAGCAGTTGGACAGGGAGTTACTATGGCTACACCTTC. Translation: CASSWTGSYYGYTF.

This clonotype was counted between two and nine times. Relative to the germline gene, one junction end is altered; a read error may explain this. CDR3 in amino acids: CASSLGTGHGYTF. The CDR3 DNA is TGTGCCAGCAGCTTAGGGACAGGTCATGGCTACACCTTC. The chain recombines TRBV12-3 or TRBV12-4 with TRBJ1-2; 8 bases are a match to TRBD1. CDR3 length equals 13 residues.

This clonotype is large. Here the CDR3 DNA reads TGTGCCAGCAGGCTCGGACAGGGAGGCTATGGCTACACCTTC. Translated: CASRLGQGGYGYTF. The chain employs TRBV12-3 or TRBV12-4 and TRBJ1-2, with 8 bases matching TRBD1. The trim removed 6 bases at V and 4 bases at J, leaving 7 bases unmatched. This CDR3 region has 14 residues.

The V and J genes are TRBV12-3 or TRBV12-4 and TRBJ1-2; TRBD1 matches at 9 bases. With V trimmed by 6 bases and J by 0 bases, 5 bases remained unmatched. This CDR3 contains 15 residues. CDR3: CASSLGQGTNYGYTF. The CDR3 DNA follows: TGTGCCAGCAGCCTCGGACAGGGGACTAACTATGGCTACACCTTC.

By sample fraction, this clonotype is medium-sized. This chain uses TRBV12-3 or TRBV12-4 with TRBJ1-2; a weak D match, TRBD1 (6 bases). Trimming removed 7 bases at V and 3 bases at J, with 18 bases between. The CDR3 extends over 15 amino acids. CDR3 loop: CASTFGHRDYYGYTF. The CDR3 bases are TGTGCCAGCACCTTTGGACACAGGGACTACTATGGCTACACCTTC.

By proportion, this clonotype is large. Here the CDR3 DNA reads TGTGCCAGCCGGTGGAGTGGCTACACCTTC. The encoded protein is CASRWSGYTF. The V call is TRBV12-3 or TRBV12-4, the J call TRBJ1-2; D is unresolved. Trimming left V 8 bases short and J 7 bases short, with 8 bases between. The CDR3 contains 10 residues.

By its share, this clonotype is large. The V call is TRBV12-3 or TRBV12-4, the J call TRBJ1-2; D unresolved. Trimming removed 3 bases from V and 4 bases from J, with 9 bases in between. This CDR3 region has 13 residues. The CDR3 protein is CASSLGMVYGYTF. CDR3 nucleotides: TGTGCCAGCAGTTTGGGTATGGTCTATGGCTACACCTTC.

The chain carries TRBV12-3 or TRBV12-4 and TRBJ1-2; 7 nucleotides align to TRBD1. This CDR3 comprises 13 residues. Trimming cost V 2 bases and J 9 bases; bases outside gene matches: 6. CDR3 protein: CASSLTGVKSYTF. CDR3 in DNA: TGTGCCAGCAGTTTAACAGGGGTAAAGAGCTACACCTTC.

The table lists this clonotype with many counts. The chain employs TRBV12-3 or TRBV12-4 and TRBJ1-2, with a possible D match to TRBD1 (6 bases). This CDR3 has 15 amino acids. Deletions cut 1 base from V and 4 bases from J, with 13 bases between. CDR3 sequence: CASSLGRGAGYGYTF. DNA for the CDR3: TGTGCCAGCAGTTTAGGCAGGGGCGCGGGCTATGGCTACACCTTC.

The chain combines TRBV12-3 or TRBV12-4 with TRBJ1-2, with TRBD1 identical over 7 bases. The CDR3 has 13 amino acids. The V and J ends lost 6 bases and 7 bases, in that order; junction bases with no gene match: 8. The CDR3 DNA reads TGTGCCAGCAGGGATACAGGGGTAACTGGCTACACCTTC. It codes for CASRDTGVTGYTF.

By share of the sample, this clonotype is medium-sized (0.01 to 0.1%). DNA for the CDR3: TGTGCCAGCAGTTTGCAGGGAGGGCCTAACTATGGCTACACCTTC. Translated: CASSLQGGPNYGYTF. This chain uses TRBV12-3 or TRBV12-4 with TRBJ1-2; weak D call: TRBD1 (5 bases). Trimming stripped 3 bases from V and 0 bases from J, with 11 bases between. This CDR3 has 15 residues.

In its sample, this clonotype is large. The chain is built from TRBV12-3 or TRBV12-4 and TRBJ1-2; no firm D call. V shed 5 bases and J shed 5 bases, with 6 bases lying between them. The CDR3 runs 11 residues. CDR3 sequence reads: CASSTRYGYTF. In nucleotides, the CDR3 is TGTGCCAGCAGTACACGGTATGGCTACACCTTC.

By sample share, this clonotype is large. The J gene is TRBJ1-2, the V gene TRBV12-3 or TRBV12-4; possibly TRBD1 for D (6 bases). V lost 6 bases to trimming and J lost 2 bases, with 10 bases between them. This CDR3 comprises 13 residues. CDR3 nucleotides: TGTGCCAGCAGGGATACAGGGAACTATGGCTACACCTTC. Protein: CASRDTGNYGYTF.

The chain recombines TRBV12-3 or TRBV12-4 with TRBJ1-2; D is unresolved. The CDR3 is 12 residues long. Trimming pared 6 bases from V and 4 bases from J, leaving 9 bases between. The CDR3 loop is CASRGAGYGYTF. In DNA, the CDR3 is TGTGCCAGCAGGGGCGCGGGCTATGGCTACACCTTC.

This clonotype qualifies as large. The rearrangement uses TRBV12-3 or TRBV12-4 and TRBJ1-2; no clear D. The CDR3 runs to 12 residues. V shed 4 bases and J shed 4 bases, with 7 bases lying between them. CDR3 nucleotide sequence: TGTGCCAGCAGTTATCTCAGCTATGGCTACACCTTC. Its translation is CASSYLSYGYTF.

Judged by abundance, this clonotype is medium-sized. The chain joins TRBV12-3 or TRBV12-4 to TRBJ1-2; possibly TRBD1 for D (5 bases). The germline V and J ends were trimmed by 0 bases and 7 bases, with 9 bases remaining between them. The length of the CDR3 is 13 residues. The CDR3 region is CASSLAGVVGYTF. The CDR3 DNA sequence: TGTGCCAGCAGTTTAGCAGGGGTGGTTGGCTACACCTTC.

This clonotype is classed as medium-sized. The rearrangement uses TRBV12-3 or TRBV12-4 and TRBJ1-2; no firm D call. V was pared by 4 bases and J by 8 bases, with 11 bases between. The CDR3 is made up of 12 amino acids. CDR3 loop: CASSSIAEGYTF. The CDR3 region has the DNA TGTGCCAGCAGTTCAATCGCCGAGGGCTACACCTTC.

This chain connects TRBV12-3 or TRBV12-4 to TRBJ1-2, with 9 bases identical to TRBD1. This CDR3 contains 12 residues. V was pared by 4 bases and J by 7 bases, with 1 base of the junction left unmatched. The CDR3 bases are TGTGCCAGCAGTTGGACAGGGGTTGGCTACACCTTC. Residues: CASSWTGVGYTF.

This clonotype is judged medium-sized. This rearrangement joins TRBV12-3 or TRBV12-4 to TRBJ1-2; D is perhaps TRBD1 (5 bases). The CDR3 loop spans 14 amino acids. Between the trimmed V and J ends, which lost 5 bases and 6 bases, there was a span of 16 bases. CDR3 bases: TGTGCCAGCAGTCCCACCGGGACTCCTAATGGCTACACCTTC. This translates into CASSPTGTPNGYTF.

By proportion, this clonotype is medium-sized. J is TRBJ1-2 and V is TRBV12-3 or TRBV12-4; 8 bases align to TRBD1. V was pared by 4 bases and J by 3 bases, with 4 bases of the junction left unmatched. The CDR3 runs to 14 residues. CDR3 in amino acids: CASSSRTGHYGYTF. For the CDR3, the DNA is TGTGCCAGCAGTTCCCGGACAGGGCACTATGGCTACACCTTC.

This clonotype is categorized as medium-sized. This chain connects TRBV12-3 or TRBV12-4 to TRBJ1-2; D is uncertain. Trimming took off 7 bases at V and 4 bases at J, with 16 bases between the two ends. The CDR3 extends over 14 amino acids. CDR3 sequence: CASTPRPAGYGYTF. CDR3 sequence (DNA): TGTGCCAGCACCCCTCGGCCGGCAGGCTATGGCTACACCTTC.

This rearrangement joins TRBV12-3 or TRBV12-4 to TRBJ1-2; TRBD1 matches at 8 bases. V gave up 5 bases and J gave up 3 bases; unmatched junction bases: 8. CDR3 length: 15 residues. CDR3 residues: CASSPFWTGHYGYTF. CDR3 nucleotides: TGTGCCAGCAGTCCCTTTTGGACAGGGCACTATGGCTACACCTTC.